This T cell receptor (beta chain) was captured in a study of shared clonotypes between healthy human individuals. The donors, healthy adults who were HIV-negative, had experienced no recent acute infections or vaccinations. In unsorted samples, genomic DNA was obtained using around 100 million PBMCs. This clone was detected only a few times. This CDR3 has 15 residues. Trimming removed 3 bases from V and 2 bases from J, with 16 bases in between. CDR1 GTSNPN and CDR2 SVGIG come from the germline V gene (reference sequence). Assay: immunoSEQ multiplex PCR; the TCRdb copy retains only in-frame clones and omits some. The sample has roughly 500,000 clones, less than 80% seen once.

The V gene is TRBV30, the J gene TRBJ1-2; D is possibly TRBD1 (6 bases). The origin of this receptor is a middle-aged woman in good health. Some clones in this sample may be carry-over from other donors' samples. Specimen: PBMCs. CDR3 amino acids: CAWSPGQPYNYGYTF. CDR3 in DNA: TGTGCCTGGAGCCCCGGACAGCCTTACAACTATGGCTACACCTTC. Drawing the rest from reference TRBV30 and TRBJ1-2, the complete variable domain is SQTIHQWPATLVQPVGSPLSLECTVEGTSNPNLYWYRQAAGRGLQLLFYSVGIGQISSEVPQNLSASRPQDRQFILSSKKLLLSDSGFYLCAWSPGQPYNYGYTFGSGTRLTVV.